The 17 T cell receptor beta chains in this list originate from one sample, sequenced in a study of response to subunit inactivated influenza vaccine. TCRdb ran MiXCR on the RT-PCR reads and lists one entry per CDR3 protein. Among roughly 780,000 distinct CDR3 sequences listed, 18% were seen once. This specimen consisted of PBMCs from blood, obtained around 5 days after vaccination. All receptors come from a man aged 50-60 years who received an inactivated influenza vaccine.

This clonotype was detected only a few times. J is TRBJ2-3 and V is TRBV20-1; TRBD2 matches at 9 bases. Germline V gene sequence: CDR1 DFQATT, CDR2 SNEGSKA (reference sequence). V lost 0 bases, J lost 0 bases, and 7 bases stayed unmatched. The CDR3 runs to 17 residues. The CDR3 sequence is CSARDVGAGGSTDTQYF. The CDR3 DNA sequence: TGCAGTGCTAGAGATGTCGGGGCGGGGGGGAGCACAGATACGCAGTATTTT.

This chain links TRBV5-5 with TRBJ2-6; the match to TRBD1 covers 11 bases. The germline V gene has CDR1 SGHKS and CDR2 YYEKEE (reference sequence). The CDR3 is 17 amino acids. V shed 4 bases and J 1 base; nucleotides not matched to a gene: 4. The CDR3 DNA reads TGTGCCAGCAGCAAGGACAGGGGGCGGTCTGGGGCCAACGTCCTGACTTTC. Translated, it gives CASSKDRGRSGANVLTF.

This clonotype was counted at least ten times. This sequence joins TRBV4-3 and TRBJ2-1; D is undetermined. Trimming cost V 0 bases and J 4 bases, with 16 bases left between them. The CDR3 has 17 amino acids. Germline V gene lookup returns CDR1 LGHNA and CDR2 YSLEER. CDR3 coding DNA: TGCGCCAGCAGCCAAGATCTCGGCGGTCAAGCTTACAATGAGCAGTTCTTC. This sequence encodes CASSQDLGGQAYNEQFF.

The chain uses TRBV6-2 or TRBV6-3 and TRBJ1-3, with D possibly matching TRBD1 (6 bases). The CDR3 is 12 residues long. Germline lookup yields CDR1 MNHEY and CDR2 SVGEGT. The V end lost 8 bases, the J end lost 4 bases, and 9 bases lay between the germline ends. DNA of the CDR3: TGTGCCAGCGGGACAATCGGAAACACCATATATTTT. It translates to CASGTIGNTIYF.

This clonotype was detected only a few times. The chain couples TRBV28 to TRBJ1-5; D call uncertain. Germline V lookup: CDR1 MDHEN, CDR2 SYDVKM. The CDR3 is 20 residues long. The V end was cut by 4 bases, the J end by 0 bases, with 25 bases between. The CDR3 sequence is CASSSRTFPITRYSNQPQHF. The CDR3 DNA sequence: TGTGCCAGCAGTTCACGGACTTTCCCTATTACCCGTTATAGCAATCAGCCCCAGCATTTT.

This clonotype was found many times. This chain connects TRBV10-3 to TRBJ2-7; 15 bases are shared with TRBD2. V lost 4 bases to trimming and J lost 0 bases; unmatched junction nucleotides: 1. Looked up from germline, CDR1 is ENHRY and CDR2 is SYGVKD. The CDR3 runs to 16 residues. The CDR3 coding sequence is TGTGCCATCAGTGGGACTAGCGGGAGGGCCTCCTACGAGCAGTACTTC. Its translation: CAISGTSGRASYEQYF.

With regard to this clonotype: Given a much more abundant clone one base away, this may be a read error. The V gene is TRBV10-3, the J gene TRBJ2-3, with 7 bases fitting TRBD2. The V gene's germline CDR1 is ENHRY and CDR2 SYGVKD. The CDR3 sequence is 14 residues long. CDR3 nucleotide sequence: TGTGCCATCAGCCGACTAGCTAGCACAGGTACGCAGTATTTT. Amino acid sequence: CAISRLASTGTQYF.

V usage is TRBV20-1 and J usage is TRBJ2-7; 9 bases are a match to TRBD1. The CDR3 covers 15 residues. The V segment lost 2 bases and the J segment 3 bases; nucleotides outside the gene matches: 8. Germline values: CDR1 DFQATT, CDR2 SNEGSKA (reference sequence). Here the CDR3 DNA reads TGCAGTGCTAGAACGTCCACAGGGGGCCTCTACGAGCAGTACTTC. Encoded protein: CSARTSTGGLYEQYF.

This clonotype was seen repeatedly, ten times or more. The chain links TRBV4-2 to TRBJ2-5; the D call may be TRBD1 or TRBD2 (6 bases each). This CDR3 has 14 amino acids. V was trimmed by 1 base and J by 5 bases, leaving 11 bases between them. The germline CDR1 and CDR2 sequences are LGHNA and YNFKEQ. The CDR3, as DNA: TGTGCCAGCAGCCAAGGTGGGGGGCAGGAGACCCAGTACTTC. The encoded protein is CASSQGGGQETQYF.

The chain joins TRBV4-2 to TRBJ2-2; 9 bases are shared with TRBD2. Germline trimming cut 4 bases from V and 7 bases from J; bases unmatched to any gene: 7. Germline V gene sequence: CDR1 LGHNA, CDR2 YNFKEQ. This CDR3 comprises 15 residues. In DNA form, the CDR3 reads TGTGCCAGCAGCCTGTCGAAGCGGGGGGACGGGGAGCTGTTTTTT. It yields the protein CASSLSKRGDGELFF.

The chain is built from TRBV5-5 and TRBJ2-2, with D possibly being TRBD2 (6 bases). Germline values: CDR1 SGHKS, CDR2 YYEKEE (reference sequence). V was cut by 9 bases and J by 2 bases, with 11 bases left in between. The CDR3 runs 13 residues. Here the CDR3 reads CATTGTNTGELFF. As DNA, the CDR3 is TGTGCCACCACCGGGACTAACACCGGGGAGCTGTTTTTT.

This clonotype appeared a few times. The rearrangement joins TRBV5-1 to TRBJ2-3, with 8 positions matching TRBD1. This CDR3 spans 16 amino acids. Trimming at V came to 5 bases and at J to 0 bases, leaving 8 bases not matched to a gene. Germline CDR1 is SGHRS and CDR2 is YFSETQ. CDR3 nucleotide sequence: TGCGCCAGCAGATTAGGCGGGGACAGGAGCACAGATACGCAGTATTTT. It is translated as CASRLGGDRSTDTQYF.

This chain joins TRBV11-1 and TRBJ2-1; 12 positions match TRBD1. Germline CDR1 SGHAT, CDR2 FQDESV (reference sequence). The CDR3 has 13 residues. J was trimmed by 15 bases and V by 6 bases; bases with no gene match: 9. The CDR3 sequence is CASRPKGQGARFF. CDR3 sequence (DNA): TGTGCCAGCAGACCGAAGGGACAGGGGGCCCGGTTCTTC.

The V gene is TRBV9, the J gene TRBJ2-1, with TRBD2 matching 8 bases. J was trimmed by 4 bases and V by 0 bases; bases with no gene match: 6. CDR1 and CDR2 (germline): SGDLS, YYNGEE. The CDR3 loop spans 16 amino acids. The CDR3 coding sequence is TGTGCCAGCAGCGTAGGTACTAGCGGTCTTTACAATGAGCAGTTCTTC. Encoded protein: CASSVGTSGLYNEQFF.

This clonotype was seen more than once but under ten times. The genes are TRBV29-1 and TRBJ2-7; D is perhaps TRBD1 (6 bases). Trimming took off 5 bases at V and 7 bases at J, with 15 bases between the two ends. The CDR3 contains 12 residues. Germline CDR1 is SQVTM and CDR2 is ANQGSEA. The CDR3 DNA reads TGCAGCGTTATGTCACAGGGTAGGGAGCAGTACTTC. It translates to CSVMSQGREQYF.

This clonotype occurred a few times. V and J are TRBV15 and TRBJ2-5, with TRBD2 matching over 9 bases. V lost 3 bases and J lost 1; bases outside the gene matches: 6. Germline CDR1 and CDR2: LNHNV and YYDKDF (reference sequence). CDR3 length equals 16 residues. CDR3: CATSSSLAGFQETQYF. In nucleotides, the CDR3 is TGTGCCACCAGCAGCTCCCTAGCGGGATTCCAAGAGACCCAGTACTTC.

CDR3 amino acids: CSAPRTGLAGTDTQYF. The CDR3 coding sequence is TGCAGTGCTCCAAGGACGGGACTAGCCGGCACAGATACGCAGTATTTT. V is TRBV20-1 and J is TRBJ2-3; 9 bases line up with TRBD2. With V trimmed by 5 bases and J by 1 base, 10 bases remained unmatched. Germline V gene sequence: CDR1 DFQATT, CDR2 SNEGSKA (reference sequence). CDR3 length: 16 residues.